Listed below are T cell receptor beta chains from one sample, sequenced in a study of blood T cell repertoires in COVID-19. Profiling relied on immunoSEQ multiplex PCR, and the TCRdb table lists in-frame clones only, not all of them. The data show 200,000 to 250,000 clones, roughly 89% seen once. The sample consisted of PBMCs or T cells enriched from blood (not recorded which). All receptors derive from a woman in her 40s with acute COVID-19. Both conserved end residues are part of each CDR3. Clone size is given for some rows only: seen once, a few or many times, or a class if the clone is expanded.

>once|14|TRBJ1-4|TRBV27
CASSPSTGLTKLFF
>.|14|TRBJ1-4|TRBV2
CASRADRKDEKLFF
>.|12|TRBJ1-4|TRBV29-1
CSVSYGNEKLFF
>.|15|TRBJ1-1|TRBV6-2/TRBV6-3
CASSSTGGAGTEAFF
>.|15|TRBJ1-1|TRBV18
CASSLQGDRGFGAFF
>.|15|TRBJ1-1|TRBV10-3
CAISELGGGGGGAFF
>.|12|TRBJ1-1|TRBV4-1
CASSQRNTEAFF
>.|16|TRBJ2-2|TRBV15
CATSRDWTGGTGELFF
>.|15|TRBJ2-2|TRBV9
CASSGPSGNTGELFF
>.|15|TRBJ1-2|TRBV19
CASSIRGQGFGGYTF
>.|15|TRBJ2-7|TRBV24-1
CATSDPTGGAYEQYF
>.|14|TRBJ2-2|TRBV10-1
CASSGDRGVGELFF
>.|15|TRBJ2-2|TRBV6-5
CASSPRGAHTGELFF
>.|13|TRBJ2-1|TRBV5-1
CASSLGTANEQFF
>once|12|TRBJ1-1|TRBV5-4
CASSSGGTEAFF
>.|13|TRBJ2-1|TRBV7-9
CASSRTDHNEQFF
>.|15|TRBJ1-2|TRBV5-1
CASSLRQGGFDGYTF
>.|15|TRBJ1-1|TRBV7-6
CASSPRTGGGTEAFF
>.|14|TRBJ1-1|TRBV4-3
CASSLSGGTTEAFF
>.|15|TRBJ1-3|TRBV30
CAWSATGGAGNTIYF
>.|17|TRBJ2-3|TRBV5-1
CASSSRTSGGLTDTQYF
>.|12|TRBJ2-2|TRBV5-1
CASSLNTGELFF
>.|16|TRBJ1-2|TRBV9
CASSVGGQPRSYGYTF
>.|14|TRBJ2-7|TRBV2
CASTAGETSYEQYF
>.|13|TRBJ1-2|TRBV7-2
CASSPPGGKGYTF
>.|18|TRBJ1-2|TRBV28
CASSFFLYFSATRQRYTF
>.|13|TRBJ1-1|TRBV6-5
CASSYNQGAEAFF
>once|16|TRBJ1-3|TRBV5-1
CASSLEWGQSGNTIYF
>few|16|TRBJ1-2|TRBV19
CASSFDRGTGGKDYTF
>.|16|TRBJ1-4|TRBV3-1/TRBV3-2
CASSYVGGSTNEKLFF
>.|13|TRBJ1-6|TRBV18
CASSRSYNSPLHF
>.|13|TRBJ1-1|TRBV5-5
CASSLTPNTEAFF
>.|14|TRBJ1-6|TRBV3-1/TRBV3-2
CASSRTGSESPLHF
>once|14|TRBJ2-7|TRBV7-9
CASRGTGGSYEQYF
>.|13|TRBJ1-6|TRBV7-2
CASTPGDDVPLHF
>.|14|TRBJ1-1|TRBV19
CASSIKRAPTEAFF
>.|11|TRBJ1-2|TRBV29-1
CSVPGTDGYTF
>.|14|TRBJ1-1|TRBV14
CASSNHRVNTEAFF
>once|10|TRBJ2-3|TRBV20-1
CSAILDTQYF
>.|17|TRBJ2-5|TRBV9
CASSVGGTSGIQETQYF
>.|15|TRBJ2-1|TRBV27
CASRIAGGPGNEQFF
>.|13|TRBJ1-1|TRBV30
CAWETGSRTEAFF
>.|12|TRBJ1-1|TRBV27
CASRQGNTEAFF
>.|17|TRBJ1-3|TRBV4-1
CASSQATALTGGNTIYF
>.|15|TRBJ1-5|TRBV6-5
CASSYSSQGNQPQHF
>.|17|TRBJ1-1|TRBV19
CASSIGTGGTVNTEAFF
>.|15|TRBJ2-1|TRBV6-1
CASSEGGGASDEQFF
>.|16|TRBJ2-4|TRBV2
CASSRTGFGSVNIQYF
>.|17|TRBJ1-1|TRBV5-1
CARSLARGGNLNTEAFF
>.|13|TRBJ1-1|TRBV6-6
CASSSQNSDRAFF
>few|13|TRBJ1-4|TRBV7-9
CASSSTTQEKLFF